These 12 T cell receptor beta chains share one sample of origin, sequenced in a study of monozygotic twins with cystic fibrosis listed by TCRdb under 2021. Preparation of the library involved the immunoSEQ multiplex PCR assay. Drawn from immuneACCESS, this table holds only the in-frame rearrangements with V and J called that TCRdb kept. Clones are partly lost; checked studies trace under half to an unresolved V gene and leave the rest unexplained. This sample has 30,000 to 40,000 clones in its table, and more than 60% of those were observed once. The ten largest clones represent 0.75% to 0.85% of the sample. Sequencing input: blood. Source of these receptors: a girl under 18 with cystic fibrosis.

This clone was detected only once. The V gene is TRBV25-1, the J gene TRBJ1-2, with a weak D call TRBD1 (6 bases). The CDR3 loop spans 12 amino acids. Germline V gene sequence: CDR1 MGHDK, CDR2 SYGVNS. V was shortened by 5 bases and J by 7 bases, with 11 bases between the two germline ends. CDR3 coding DNA: TGTGCCAGCAGTACAGGGTCCGTTGGCTACACCTTC. Its protein product is CASSTGSVGYTF.

The V gene is TRBV13, the J gene TRBJ2-7, with 10 bases aligning to TRBD1. This CDR3 has 14 residues. Looked up from germline, CDR1 is PRHDT and CDR2 is FYEKMQ (reference sequence). J gave up 9 bases and V 5 bases, and 10 bases lay outside the gene matches. The CDR3 sequence is CASSPWDRGLGQYF. In DNA form, the CDR3 reads TGTGCCAGCAGCCCGTGGGACAGGGGTTTAGGGCAGTACTTC.

This chain links TRBV30 with TRBJ1-5, with TRBD1 matching 9 bases. The CDR3 totals 19 residues. The ends lost 3 bases at V and 4 bases at J; junction bases unmatched: 19. Germline CDR1 reads GTSNPN; CDR2 reads SVGIG (reference sequence). The CDR3 region has the DNA TGTGCCTGGAGCGACTACAGGGGGCGCATGTCCCAAAGGAATCAGCCCCAGCATTTT. Its protein product is CAWSDYRGRMSQRNQPQHF.

The chain combines TRBV6-1 with TRBJ2-5; D uncertain. Per the germline V gene, CDR1 is MNHNS and CDR2 is SASEGT. V was shortened by 1 base and J by 7 bases, with 13 bases between the two germline ends. The CDR3 is made up of 14 amino acids. CDR3 in DNA: TGTGCCAGCAGTGAAGTGGGTAGCCTCGGGACCCAGTACTTC. It codes for CASSEVGSLGTQYF.

The chain has TRBV5-1 and TRBJ2-5, with 11 bases matching TRBD2. V lost 3 bases and J lost 2; bases outside the gene matches: 0. CDR1 is SGHRS and CDR2 is YFSETQ in the germline V gene. The CDR3 is made up of 14 amino acids. CDR3 loop: CASSSSGRQETQYF. The CDR3 region has the DNA TGCGCCAGCAGCTCTAGCGGGAGGCAAGAGACCCAGTACTTC.

The V and J genes are TRBV9 and TRBJ2-7; a possible D gene is TRBD1 (6 bases). Per germline, CDR1 SGDLS and CDR2 YYNGEE. The CDR3 consists of 15 residues. The germline V and J ends were trimmed by 0 bases and 2 bases, with 12 bases remaining between them. CDR3 region: CASSVGLGTTYEQYF. CDR3 nucleotides: TGTGCCAGCAGCGTAGGTTTAGGGACAACCTACGAGCAGTACTTC.

This rearrangement joins TRBV11-2 to TRBJ2-5; 8 nucleotides match TRBD2. Trimming removed 1 base from V and 4 bases from J; junction bases left unmatched: 5. CDR1 SGHAT and CDR2 FQNNGV come from the germline V gene. The CDR3 totals 15 residues. The CDR3 here is CASSLGAGVGETQYF. The DNA of the CDR3 is TGTGCCAGCAGCTTAGGAGCGGGAGTGGGAGAGACCCAGTACTTC. Variable domain in full (rest from reference TRBV11-2 and TRBJ2-5): EAGVAQSPRYKIIEKRQSVAFWCNPISGHATLYWYQQILGQGPKLLIQFQNNGVVDDSQLPKDRFSAERLKGVDSTLKIQPAKLEDSAVYLCASSLGAGVGETQYFGPGTRLLVL.

This clone occurred a few times. The chain carries TRBV6-5 and TRBJ1-1; TRBD1 might be the D (5 bases). The ends were cut back, 0 bases at V and 3 bases at J, with 8 bases in the middle. The CDR3 is 14 amino acids. Per the germline V gene, CDR1 is MNHEY and CDR2 is SVGAGI. DNA for the CDR3: TGTGCCAGCAGTTACTCGCGGGGGGACACTGAAGCTTTCTTT. It specifies CASSYSRGDTEAFF.

The chain is built from TRBV6-5 and TRBJ2-1; 8 bases are shared with TRBD2. CDR1 is MNHEY, CDR2 SVGAGI, per germline. Trimming took 6 bases from V and 7 from J; bases not matched to a gene: 5. CDR3 length: 13 residues. Here the CDR3 reads CASRPSGSNEQFF. The CDR3 DNA is TGTGCCAGCAGACCCAGCGGGAGTAATGAGCAGTTCTTC.

The chain employs TRBV6-5 and TRBJ1-2; 7 positions match TRBD1. The CDR3 is 14 amino acids. The trim removed 5 bases at V and 4 bases at J, leaving 7 bases unmatched. Germline CDR1 MNHEY, CDR2 SVGAGI. This chain's CDR3 is CASSPGQTFYGYTF. CDR3 DNA sequence: TGTGCCAGCAGTCCGGGACAGACCTTCTATGGCTACACCTTC.

The chain is built from TRBV6-6 and TRBJ2-1; no definite D call. Trimming pared 6 bases from V and 5 bases from J, leaving 14 bases between. This CDR3 contains 14 residues. Germline CDR1 MNHNY, CDR2 SVGAGI (reference sequence). DNA of the CDR3: TGTGCCAGCAGCCGTCCCGGGCCGAACAATGAGCAGTTCTTC. Residues: CASSRPGPNNEQFF.

V is TRBV7-9 and J is TRBJ1-2; D uncertain. This CDR3 has 12 residues. CDR1 is SEHNR, CDR2 FQNEAQ, per germline (reference sequence). V was clipped by 4 bases and J by 7 bases, with 10 bases between them. The CDR3 DNA reads as TGTGCCAGCAGCTGGAGCGACGGTGGCTACACCTTC. Protein product: CASSWSDGGYTF. The full variable domain, its missing parts supplied by reference TRBV7-9 and TRBJ1-2, is DTGVSQNPRHKITKRGQNVTFRCDPISEHNRLYWYRQTLGQGPEFLTYFQNEAQLEKSRLLSDRFSAERPKGSFSTLEIQRTEQGDSAMYLCASSWSDGGYTFGSGTRLTVV.